This T cell receptor beta chain was recorded in a study of identical twins. Points from the study as a whole: Partly confounded zero-insertion analyses could result from invariant MAIT and iNKT cells.

As regards this clonotype: The antigen is not known.

MiXCR, run by TCRdb on the 5' RACE reads, gives a single entry per CDR3 protein. The sample contains 500,000 to 600,000 distinct CDR3 sequences, roughly 21% of which appear only once. The same sample was also used in a study of T cells expressing NK-cell markers. That paper notes: Sorting was restricted to alpha-beta TCR T cells by an anti-gamma-delta TCR antibody in several experiments.

The sample comprised CD4+ T cells sorted from blood. The TCR comes from a woman aged 18-30 years in good health.

CDR3 loop: CSAPAGAEGIRGTVNEQFF. The CDR3 DNA reads TGCAGTGCTCCGGCAGGGGCTGAAGGTATTAGAGGTACAGTCAATGAGCAGTTCTTC. The chain carries TRBV20-1 and TRBJ2-1, with D possibly TRBD1 on 6 matching bases. This CDR3 is built from 19 residues. Germline V gene lookup returns CDR1 DFQATT and CDR2 SNEGSKA (reference sequence). The germline V and J ends were trimmed by 5 bases and 6 bases, with 32 bases remaining between them.